This T cell receptor (beta chain) is from a study of T-cell reconstitution after alpha-beta-depleted transplantation in children. Study-wide results and caveats: Hyperexpanded clones declined; after one year, newly produced T cells mostly supplied diversity.

Preparing the TCRbeta library involved the use of unique molecular identifiers. TCRdb recomputed calls from the PCR reads with MiXCR, one row per CDR3 protein. This repertoire shows about 980,000 distinct CDR3 sequences, less than 30% found once; its top ten account for under 30%. Worth noting for this clonotype: Its antigen is undetermined.

CDR1 is SGHTA, CDR2 FQGNSA, per germline. The V gene lost 5 bases and the J gene lost 0 bases, with 11 bases spanning the gap. This CDR3 has 14 residues. V usage is TRBV7-2 and J usage is TRBJ2-7; unclear D gene. The sequence was collected from a boy in the first two years of life who had a stem cell transplant for SCID, so the T cells may come from the graft donor. Source: PBMCs, mostly from graft donor cells, taken 360 days after TCRalphabeta/CD19-depleted stem cell transplant. The CDR3 DNA reads as TGTGCCAGCAGCCTCCGATATATCTCCTACGAGCAGTACTTC. Translation: CASSLRYISYEQYF. Full variable domain (remainder filled in from reference TRBV7-2 and TRBJ2-7): GAGVSQSPSNKVTEKGKDVELRCDPISGHTALYWYRQSLGQGLEFLIYFQGNSAPDKSGLPSDRFSAERTGGSVSTLTIQRTQQEDSAVYLCASSLRYISYEQYFGPGTRLTVT.